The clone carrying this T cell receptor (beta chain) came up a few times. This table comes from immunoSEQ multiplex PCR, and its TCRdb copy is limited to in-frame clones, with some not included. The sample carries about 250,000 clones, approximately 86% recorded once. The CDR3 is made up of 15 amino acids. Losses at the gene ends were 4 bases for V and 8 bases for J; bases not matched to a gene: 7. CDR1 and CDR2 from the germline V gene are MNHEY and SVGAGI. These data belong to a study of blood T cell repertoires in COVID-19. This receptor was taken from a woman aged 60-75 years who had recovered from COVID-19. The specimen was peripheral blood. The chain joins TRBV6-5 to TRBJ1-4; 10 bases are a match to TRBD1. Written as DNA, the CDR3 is TGTGCCAGCAGTTCCTGGGACAGGGGTGGAGAAAAACTGTTTTTT. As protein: CASSSWDRGGEKLFF.